The clone carrying this T cell receptor (beta chain) was seen a few times. TCRdb independently ran MiXCR on the RT-PCR reads; one entry per CDR3 protein. The profile shows 650,000 to 800,000 distinct CDR3 sequences, 12% to 15% of them singletons. The germline V gene encodes CDR1 DFQATT and CDR2 SNEGSKA (reference sequence). The CDR3 is made up of 14 amino acids. Trimming at V came to 6 bases and at J to 6 bases, leaving 11 bases not matched to a gene. Sequencing input: memory CD4+ T cells from blood. The V call is TRBV20-1, the J call TRBJ2-7; 10 positions agree with TRBD1. This sequence was found in a female donor in good health, serving as a healthy control. The CDR3 is CSAFGDGQGGEQYF. In DNA, the CDR3 is TGCAGTGCATTTGGGGACGGACAGGGGGGCGAGCAGTACTTC.